This entry describes one T cell receptor beta chain. The second PCR ran about 6 to 12 cycles with a sample-barcoded 5' primer and J-beta primers. TCRdb reprocessed the 5' RACE reads via MiXCR and lists one record per CDR3 protein. The sample carries about 1.7 million distinct CDR3 sequences, roughly 30% recorded once. This record belongs to a study of blood T cells in healthy people across ages. Study details: Using template switching, researchers captured about one barcoded beta molecule for each two T cells.

Donors were systemically healthy Caucasian individuals from Russia aged about 6 to 95 years. A minimum of 6 micrograms of total RNA was extracted per sample. V was trimmed by 7 bases and J by 1 base, leaving 22 bases between them. This CDR3 is built from 17 residues. Sequencing input: blood. The TCR comes from a young woman in good health. The genes are TRBV12-3 or TRBV12-4 and TRBJ1-1; D remains ambiguous. Here the CDR3 DNA reads TGTGCCAGCACTATCACGGAGGGAGGTGTTGGGAACACTGAAGCTTTCTTT. This sequence encodes CASTITEGGVGNTEAFF.